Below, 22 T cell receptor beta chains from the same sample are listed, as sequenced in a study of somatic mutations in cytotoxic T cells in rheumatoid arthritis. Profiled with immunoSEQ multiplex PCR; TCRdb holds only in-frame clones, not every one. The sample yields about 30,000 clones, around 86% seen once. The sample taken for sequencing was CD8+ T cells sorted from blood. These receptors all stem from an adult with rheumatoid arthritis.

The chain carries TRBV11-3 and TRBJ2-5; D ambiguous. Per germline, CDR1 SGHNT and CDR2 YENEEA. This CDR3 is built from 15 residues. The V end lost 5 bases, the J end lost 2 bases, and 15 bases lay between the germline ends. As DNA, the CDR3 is TGTGCCAGCAGCCGAGATAGAGCTTTACAAGAGACCCAGTACTTC. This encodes CASSRDRALQETQYF. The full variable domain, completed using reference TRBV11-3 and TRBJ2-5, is EAGVVQSPRYKIIEKKQPVAFWCNPISGHNTLYWYLQNLGQGPELLIRYENEEAVDDSQLPKDRFSAERLKGVDSTLKIQPAELGDSAVYLCASSRDRALQETQYFGPGTRLLVL.

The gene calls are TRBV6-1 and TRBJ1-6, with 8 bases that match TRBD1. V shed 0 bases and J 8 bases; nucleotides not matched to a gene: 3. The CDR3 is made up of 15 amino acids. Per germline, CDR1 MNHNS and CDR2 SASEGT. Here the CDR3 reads CASSEARTGYSPLHF. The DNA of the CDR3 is TGTGCCAGCAGTGAAGCGAGGACAGGGTATTCACCCCTCCACTTT.

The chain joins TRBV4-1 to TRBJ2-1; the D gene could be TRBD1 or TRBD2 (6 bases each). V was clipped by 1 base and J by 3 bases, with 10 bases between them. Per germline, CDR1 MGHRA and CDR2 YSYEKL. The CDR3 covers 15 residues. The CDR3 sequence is CASSQAGGYYNEQFF. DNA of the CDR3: TGCGCCAGCAGCCAAGCCGGGGGCTACTACAATGAGCAGTTCTTC.

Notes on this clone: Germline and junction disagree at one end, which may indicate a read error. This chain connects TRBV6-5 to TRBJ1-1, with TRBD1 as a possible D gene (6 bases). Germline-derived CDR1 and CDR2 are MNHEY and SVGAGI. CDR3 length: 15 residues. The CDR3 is CASSHSGGVNTEAFF. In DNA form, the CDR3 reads TGTGCCAGCAGTCACTCGGGGGGCGTGAACACTGAAGCTTTCTTT.

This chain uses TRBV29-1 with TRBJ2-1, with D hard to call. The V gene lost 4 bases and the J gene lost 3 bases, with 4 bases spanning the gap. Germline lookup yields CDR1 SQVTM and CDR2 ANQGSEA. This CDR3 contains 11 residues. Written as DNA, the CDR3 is TGCAGCGTTGGAGGCTACAATGAGCAGTTCTTC. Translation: CSVGGYNEQFF.

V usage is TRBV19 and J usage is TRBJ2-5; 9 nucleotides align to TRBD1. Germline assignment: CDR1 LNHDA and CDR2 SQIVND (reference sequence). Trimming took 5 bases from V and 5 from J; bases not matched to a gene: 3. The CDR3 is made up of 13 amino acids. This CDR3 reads CASSGTGWETQYF. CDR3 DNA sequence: TGTGCCAGTAGTGGGACAGGGTGGGAGACCCAGTACTTC.

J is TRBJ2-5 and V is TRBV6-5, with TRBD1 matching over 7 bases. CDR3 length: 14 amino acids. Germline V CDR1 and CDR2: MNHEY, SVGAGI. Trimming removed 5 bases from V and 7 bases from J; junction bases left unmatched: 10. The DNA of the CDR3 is TGTGCCAGCAGTAATAGAAGAGGGGGCGGGACCCAGTACTTC. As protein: CASSNRRGGGTQYF.

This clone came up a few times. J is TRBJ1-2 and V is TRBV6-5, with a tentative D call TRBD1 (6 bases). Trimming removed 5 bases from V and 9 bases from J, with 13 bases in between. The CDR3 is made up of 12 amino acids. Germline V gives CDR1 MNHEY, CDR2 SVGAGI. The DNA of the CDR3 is TGTGCCAGCAGTCTCGACAGGTCCCGCTACACCTTC. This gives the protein CASSLDRSRYTF.

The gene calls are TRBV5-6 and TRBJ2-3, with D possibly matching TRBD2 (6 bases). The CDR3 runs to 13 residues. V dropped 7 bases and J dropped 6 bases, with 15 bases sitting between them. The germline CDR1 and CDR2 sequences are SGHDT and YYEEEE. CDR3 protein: CASSGGRGDTQYF. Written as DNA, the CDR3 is TGTGCCAGCTCTGGAGGGCGCGGTGATACGCAGTATTTT.

The CDR3 DNA is TGTGCCAGCAGTTTAAAGGTGCAGAGGCCGTACACCGGGGAGCTGTTTTTT. Protein sequence: CASSLKVQRPYTGELFF. This chain joins TRBV27 and TRBJ2-2; D is unclear. Germline V gives CDR1 MNHEY, CDR2 SMNVEV (reference sequence). This CDR3 is 17 amino acids long. V was trimmed by 2 bases and J by 3 bases, leaving 16 bases between them.

In nucleotides, the CDR3 is TGTGCCAGCAGTTCAAACCTCAATTCACCCCTCCACTTT. Its protein product is CASSSNLNSPLHF. V is TRBV6-5 and J is TRBJ1-6; D unclear. The ends were cut back, 4 bases at V and 7 bases at J, with 8 bases in the middle. The CDR3 totals 13 residues. CDR1 and CDR2 from the germline V gene are MNHEY and SVGAGI.

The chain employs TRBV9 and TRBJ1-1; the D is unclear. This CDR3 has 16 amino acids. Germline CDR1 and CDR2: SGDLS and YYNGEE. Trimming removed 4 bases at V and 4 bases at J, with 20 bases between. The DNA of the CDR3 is TGTGCCAGCAGCCTCAGCGGTAGGGCGGGTGCCACTGAAGCTTTCTTT. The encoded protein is CASSLSGRAGATEAFF.

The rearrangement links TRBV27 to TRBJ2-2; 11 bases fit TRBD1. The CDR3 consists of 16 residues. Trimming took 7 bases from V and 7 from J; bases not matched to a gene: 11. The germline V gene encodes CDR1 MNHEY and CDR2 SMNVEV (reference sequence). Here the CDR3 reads CASNKVGTGGLGELFF. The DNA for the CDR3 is TGTGCCAGCAATAAAGTAGGGACAGGGGGGCTCGGGGAGCTGTTTTTT.

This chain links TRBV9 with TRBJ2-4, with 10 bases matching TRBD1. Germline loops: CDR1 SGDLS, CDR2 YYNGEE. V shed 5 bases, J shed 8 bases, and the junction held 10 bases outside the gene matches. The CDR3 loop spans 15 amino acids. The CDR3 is CASSDQGQGFHIQYF. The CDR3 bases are TGTGCCAGCAGTGACCAGGGACAGGGGTTTCACATTCAGTACTTC. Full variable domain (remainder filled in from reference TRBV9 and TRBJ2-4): DSGVTQTPKHLITATGQRVTLRCSPRSGDLSVYWYQQSLDQGLQFLIQYYNGEERAKGNILERFSAQQFPDLHSELNLSSLELGDSALYFCASSDQGQGFHIQYFGAGTRLSVL.

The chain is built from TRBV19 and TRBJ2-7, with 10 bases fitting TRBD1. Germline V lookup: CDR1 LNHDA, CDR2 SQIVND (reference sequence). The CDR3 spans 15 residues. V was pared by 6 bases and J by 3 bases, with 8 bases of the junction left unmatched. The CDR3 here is CASSPAGTGVYEQYF. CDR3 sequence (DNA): TGTGCCAGTAGCCCCGCCGGGACAGGGGTCTACGAGCAGTACTTC.

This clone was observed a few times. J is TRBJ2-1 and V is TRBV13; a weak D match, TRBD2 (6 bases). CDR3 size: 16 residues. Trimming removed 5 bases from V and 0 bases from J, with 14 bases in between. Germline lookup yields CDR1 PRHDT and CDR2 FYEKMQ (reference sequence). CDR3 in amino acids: CASSARDWSSYNEQFF. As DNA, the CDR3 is TGTGCCAGCAGCGCCCGGGACTGGAGCTCCTACAATGAGCAGTTCTTC. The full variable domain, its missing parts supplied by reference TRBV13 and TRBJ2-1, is AAGVIQSPRHLIKEKRETATLKCYPIPRHDTVYWYQQGPGQDPQFLISFYEKMQSDKGSIPDRFSAQQFSDYHSELNMSSLELGDSALYFCASSARDWSSYNEQFFGPGTRLTVL.

DNA for the CDR3: TGTGCCAGCAGCCCCCCAAGCGGGGAGCTGTTTTTT. This translates into CASSPPSGELFF. This rearrangement joins TRBV7-9 to TRBJ2-2, with D hard to call. CDR1 and CDR2 (germline): SEHNR, FQNEAQ (reference sequence). Trimming removed 5 bases at V and 7 bases at J, with 8 bases between. The CDR3 loop spans 12 amino acids.

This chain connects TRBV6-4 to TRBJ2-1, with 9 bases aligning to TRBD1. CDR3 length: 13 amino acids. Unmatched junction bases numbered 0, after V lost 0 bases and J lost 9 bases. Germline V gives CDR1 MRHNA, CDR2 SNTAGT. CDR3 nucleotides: TGTGCCAGCAGTGACTCGGACAGGGGTGAGCAGTTCTTC. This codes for CASSDSDRGEQFF.

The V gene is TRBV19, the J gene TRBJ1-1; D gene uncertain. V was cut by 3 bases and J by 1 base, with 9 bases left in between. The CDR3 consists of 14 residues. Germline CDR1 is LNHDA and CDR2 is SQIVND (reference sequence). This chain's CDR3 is CASSIRPGNTEAFF. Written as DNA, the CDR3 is TGTGCCAGTAGTATCCGGCCAGGGAACACTGAAGCTTTCTTT.

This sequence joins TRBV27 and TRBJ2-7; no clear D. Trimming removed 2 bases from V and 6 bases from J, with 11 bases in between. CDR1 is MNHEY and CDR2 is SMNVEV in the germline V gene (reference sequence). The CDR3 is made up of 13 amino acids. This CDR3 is CASSLTVPSEQYF. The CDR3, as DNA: TGTGCCAGCAGTTTAACGGTTCCCAGCGAGCAGTACTTC.

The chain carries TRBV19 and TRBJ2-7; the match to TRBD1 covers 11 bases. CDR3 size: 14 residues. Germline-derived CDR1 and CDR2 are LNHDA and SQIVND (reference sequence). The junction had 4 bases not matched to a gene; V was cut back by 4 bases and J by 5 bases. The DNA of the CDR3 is TGTGCCAGTAGTAAAGGACAGGGGGCACACGAGCAGTACTTC. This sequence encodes CASSKGQGAHEQYF.

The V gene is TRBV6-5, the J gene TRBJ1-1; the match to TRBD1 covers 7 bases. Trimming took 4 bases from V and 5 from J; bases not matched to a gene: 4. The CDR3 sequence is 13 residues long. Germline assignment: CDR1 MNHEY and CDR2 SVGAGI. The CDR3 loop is CASSLTGWTEAFF. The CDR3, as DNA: TGTGCCAGCAGTTTGACAGGGTGGACTGAAGCTTTCTTT.